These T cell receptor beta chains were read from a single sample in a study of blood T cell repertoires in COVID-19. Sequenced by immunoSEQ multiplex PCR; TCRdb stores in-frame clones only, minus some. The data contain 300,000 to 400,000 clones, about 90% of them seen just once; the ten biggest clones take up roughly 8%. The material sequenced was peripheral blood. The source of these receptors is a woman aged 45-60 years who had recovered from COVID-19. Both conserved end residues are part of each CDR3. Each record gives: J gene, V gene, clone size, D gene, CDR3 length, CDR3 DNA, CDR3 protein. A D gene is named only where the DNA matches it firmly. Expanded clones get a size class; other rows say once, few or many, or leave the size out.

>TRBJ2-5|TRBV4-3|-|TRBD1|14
TGCGCCAGCAGCCGCCGGGACAGGGGGGAGACCCAGTACTTC
CASSRRDRGETQYF
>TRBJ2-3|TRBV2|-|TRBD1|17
TGTGCCAGCAGTGAAGCCTTATCAGGGGGCGGCACAGATACGCAGTATTTT
CASSEALSGGGTDTQYF
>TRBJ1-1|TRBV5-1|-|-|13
TGCGCCAGCAGCTACGAACTGAGGTCCGAAGCTTTCTTT
CASSYELRSEAFF
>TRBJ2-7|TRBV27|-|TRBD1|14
TGTGCCAGCAGTCACCGGGACAGGGGCTACGAGCAGTACTTC
CASSHRDRGYEQYF
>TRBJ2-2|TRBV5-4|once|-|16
TGTGCCAGCAGCTTGATCAGTCTCGCGAACACCGGGGAGCTGTTTTTT
CASSLISLANTGELFF
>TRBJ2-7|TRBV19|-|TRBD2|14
TGTGCCAGTAGCCCTAGCGGGAGGGCGTCCGAGCAGTACTTC
CASSPSGRASEQYF
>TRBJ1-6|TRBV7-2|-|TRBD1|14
TGTGCCAGCACCCGGGACAGGGATCATTCACCCCTCCACTTT
CASTRDRDHSPLHF
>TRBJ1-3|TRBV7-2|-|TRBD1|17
TGTGCCAGCAGGAAGGCAGGGACAGGGATTTTCGGAAACACCATATATTTT
CASRKAGTGIFGNTIYF
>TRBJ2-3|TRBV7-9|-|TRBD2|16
TGTGCCAGCAGCCTTCCTCGGGAGGGCTGGACAGATACGCAGTATTTT
CASSLPREGWTDTQYF
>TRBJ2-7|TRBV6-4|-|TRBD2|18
TGTGCCAGCAGTGACTCTTTGGAGATAGCGGGAATGGATTACGAGCAGTACTTC
CASSDSLEIAGMDYEQYF
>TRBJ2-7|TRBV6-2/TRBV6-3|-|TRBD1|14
TGTGCCAGCAGTTCTGGGGGACAGGCCTGGGAGCAGTACTTC
CASSSGGQAWEQYF
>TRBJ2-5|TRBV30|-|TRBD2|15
TGTGCCTGGACTCTCCTAGCGGGGTCCCAAGAGACCCAGTACTTC
CAWTLLAGSQETQYF
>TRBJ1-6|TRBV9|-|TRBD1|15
TGTGCCAGCAGCCCCGACAGGGGCTATAATTCACCCCTCCACTTT
CASSPDRGYNSPLHF
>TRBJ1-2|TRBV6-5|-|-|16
TGTGCCAGCAGTTACTCTCCCGCTCTACCTAACTATGGCTACACCTTC
CASSYSPALPNYGYTF
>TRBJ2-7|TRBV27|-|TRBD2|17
TGTGCCAGCAGTTTACGGGTGCGGGAGATCGGTTCCTACGAGCAGTACTTC
CASSLRVREIGSYEQYF
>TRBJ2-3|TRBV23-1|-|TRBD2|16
TGCGCCAGCAGTATCCGGGGGGTTGGTATCACAGATACGCAGTATTTT
CASSIRGVGITDTQYF
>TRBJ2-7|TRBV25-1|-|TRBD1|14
TGTGCCAGCAGTGATGGACAGGGTTGGGACGAGCAGTACTTC
CASSDGQGWDEQYF
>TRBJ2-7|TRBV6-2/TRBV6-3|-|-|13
TGTGCCAGCAGTTACGTCGGGGGATACGAGCAGTACTTC
CASSYVGGYEQYF
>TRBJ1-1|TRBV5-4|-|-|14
TGTGCCAGCAGCAATACGGGAGGACACACTGAAGCTTTCTTT
CASSNTGGHTEAFF
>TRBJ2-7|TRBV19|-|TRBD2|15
TGTGCCAGTAGTCCCTCTAGCGGGGGGCCCTACGAGCAGTACTTC
CASSPSSGGPYEQYF
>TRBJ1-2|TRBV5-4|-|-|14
TGTGCCAGCGGTCCGGACAGACAGAACTATGGCTACACCTTC
CASGPDRQNYGYTF
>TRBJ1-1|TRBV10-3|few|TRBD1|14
TGTGCCATCAGTGAGTTCGCAGGGGGAACTGAAGCTTTCTTT
CAISEFAGGTEAFF
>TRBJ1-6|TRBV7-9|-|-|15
TGTGCCAGCAGCCGCGACCGGTACCTAGATTCACCCCTCCACTTT
CASSRDRYLDSPLHF
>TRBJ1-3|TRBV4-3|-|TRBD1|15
TGCGCCAGCAGCCAGAGGACAGGGACTGGAAACACCATATATTTT
CASSQRTGTGNTIYF
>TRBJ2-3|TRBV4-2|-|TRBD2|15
TGTGCCAGCAGCCTAGCGGGAGAAGGCACAGATACGCAGTATTTT
CASSLAGEGTDTQYF
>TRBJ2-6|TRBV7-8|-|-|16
TGTGCCAGCAGCTATTACGCAGGGCTTGGGGCCAACGTCCTGACTTTC
CASSYYAGLGANVLTF
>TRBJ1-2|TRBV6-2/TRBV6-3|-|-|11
TGTGCCAGCAGTCAGGGGTTTGGCTACACCTTC
CASSQGFGYTF
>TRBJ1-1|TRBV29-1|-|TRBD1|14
TGCAGCGTTTTAAGGGGGCAGTCGAACACTGAAGCTTTCTTT
CSVLRGQSNTEAFF
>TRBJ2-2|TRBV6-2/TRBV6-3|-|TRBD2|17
TGTGCCAGCAGTTACAGGTCCGGGGGGGTCGACACCGGGGAGCTGTTTTTT
CASSYRSGGVDTGELFF
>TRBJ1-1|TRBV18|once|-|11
TGTGCCAGCTCTCCCGCAGGGGAAGCTTTCTTT
CASSPAGEAFF
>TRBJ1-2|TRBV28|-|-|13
TGTGCCAGCAGTTTGGGGCAGGGCTATGGCTACACCTTC
CASSLGQGYGYTF
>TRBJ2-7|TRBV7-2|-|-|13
TGTGCCAGCAGCATAAGACAGACCTACGAGCAGTACTTC
CASSIRQTYEQYF
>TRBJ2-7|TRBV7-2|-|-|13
TGTGCCAGCAGCTTCAACTCAGGGGACGAGCAGTACTTC
CASSFNSGDEQYF
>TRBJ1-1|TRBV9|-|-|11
TGTGCCAGCAGCGCCTCCAAGGGGGCTTTCTTT
CASSASKGAFF
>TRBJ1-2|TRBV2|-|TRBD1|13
TGTGCCAGCAGCCAGGGGGCTGGCTATGGCTACACCTTC
CASSQGAGYGYTF
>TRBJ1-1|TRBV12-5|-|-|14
TGTGCTAGTGGTCCAGTCGGACAGAACACTGAAGCTTTCTTT
CASGPVGQNTEAFF
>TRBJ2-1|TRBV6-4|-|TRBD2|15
TGTGCCAGCAGTGAGGGACTAGCGGATTACAATGAGCAGTTCTTC
CASSEGLADYNEQFF
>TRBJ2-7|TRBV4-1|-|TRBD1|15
TGCGCCAGCAGCCAAGAACAGGGGACGTCCTACGAGCAGTACTTC
CASSQEQGTSYEQYF
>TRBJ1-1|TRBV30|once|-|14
TGTGCCTGGATACCGGGAGCCGTGAACACTGAAGCTTTCTTT
CAWIPGAVNTEAFF
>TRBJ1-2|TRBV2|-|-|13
TGTGCCAGCATGATGGGGCGCCAAATTGGCTACACCTTC
CASMMGRQIGYTF
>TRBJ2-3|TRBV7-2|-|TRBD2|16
TGTGCCAGCAGCTTAGTGTTAGCGGGGGGCACAGATACGCAGTATTTT
CASSLVLAGGTDTQYF
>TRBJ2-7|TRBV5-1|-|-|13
TGCGCCAGCAGCTGGGGGCTGGCCTACGAGCAGTACTTC
CASSWGLAYEQYF
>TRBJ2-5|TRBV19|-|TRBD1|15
TGTGCCAGTAGTATCGGGGACAGGGGTCGAGAGACCCAGTACTTC
CASSIGDRGRETQYF
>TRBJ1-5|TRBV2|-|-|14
TGTGCCAGCAGGAAAGACTATAGCAATCAGCCCCAGCATTTT
CASRKDYSNQPQHF
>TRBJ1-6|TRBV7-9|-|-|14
TGTGCCAGCAGCTTTTCAGGGACTAATTCACCGGTCCACTTT
CASSFSGTNSPVHF
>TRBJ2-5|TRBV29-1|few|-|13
TGCAGCGTTGAAGGGCAGGGAAAAGAGACCCAGTACTTC
CSVEGQGKETQYF
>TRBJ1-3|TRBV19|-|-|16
TGTGCCAGTAGTATCCCCCCGACCAGGTCTGGAAACACCATATATTTT
CASSIPPTRSGNTIYF
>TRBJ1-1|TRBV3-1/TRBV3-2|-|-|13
TGTGCCAGCAGCCAGATGAGGAACACTGAAGCTTTCTTT
CASSQMRNTEAFF
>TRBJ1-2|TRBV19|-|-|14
TGTGCCAGTAGTATGACGACAGGCCCGTATGGCTACACCTTC
CASSMTTGPYGYTF
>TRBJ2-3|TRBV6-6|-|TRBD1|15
TGTGCCAGCAGTCGAGGTGACAGGGTCGCAGATACGCAGTATTTT
CASSRGDRVADTQYF
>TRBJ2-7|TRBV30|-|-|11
TGTGCCGCTGACAGGACCTACGAGCAGTACTTC
CAADRTYEQYF
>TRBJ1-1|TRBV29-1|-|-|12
TGCAGCGTTCATGGTGAGGGCACTGAAGCTTTCTTT
CSVHGEGTEAFF
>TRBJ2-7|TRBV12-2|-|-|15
TGTGCAAGTCCCCATTTGAGCTGTGAGCCCTACGAGCAGTACTTC
CASPHLSCEPYEQYF
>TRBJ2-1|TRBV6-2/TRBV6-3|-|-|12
TGTGCCAGCAGCGCCGGAGAGGGTGAGCAGTTCTTC
CASSAGEGEQFF
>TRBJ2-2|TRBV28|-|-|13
TGTGCCAGCAGGCCCGGGTCTACCGGGGAGCTGTTTTTT
CASRPGSTGELFF
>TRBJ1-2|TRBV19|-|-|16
TGTGCCAGTAGTCCCCCTCGACAGATTGCTAACTATGGCTACACCTTC
CASSPPRQIANYGYTF
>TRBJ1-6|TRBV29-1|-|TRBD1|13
TGCAGCGCACAGGGGGCCGATAATTCACCCCTCCACTTT
CSAQGADNSPLHF